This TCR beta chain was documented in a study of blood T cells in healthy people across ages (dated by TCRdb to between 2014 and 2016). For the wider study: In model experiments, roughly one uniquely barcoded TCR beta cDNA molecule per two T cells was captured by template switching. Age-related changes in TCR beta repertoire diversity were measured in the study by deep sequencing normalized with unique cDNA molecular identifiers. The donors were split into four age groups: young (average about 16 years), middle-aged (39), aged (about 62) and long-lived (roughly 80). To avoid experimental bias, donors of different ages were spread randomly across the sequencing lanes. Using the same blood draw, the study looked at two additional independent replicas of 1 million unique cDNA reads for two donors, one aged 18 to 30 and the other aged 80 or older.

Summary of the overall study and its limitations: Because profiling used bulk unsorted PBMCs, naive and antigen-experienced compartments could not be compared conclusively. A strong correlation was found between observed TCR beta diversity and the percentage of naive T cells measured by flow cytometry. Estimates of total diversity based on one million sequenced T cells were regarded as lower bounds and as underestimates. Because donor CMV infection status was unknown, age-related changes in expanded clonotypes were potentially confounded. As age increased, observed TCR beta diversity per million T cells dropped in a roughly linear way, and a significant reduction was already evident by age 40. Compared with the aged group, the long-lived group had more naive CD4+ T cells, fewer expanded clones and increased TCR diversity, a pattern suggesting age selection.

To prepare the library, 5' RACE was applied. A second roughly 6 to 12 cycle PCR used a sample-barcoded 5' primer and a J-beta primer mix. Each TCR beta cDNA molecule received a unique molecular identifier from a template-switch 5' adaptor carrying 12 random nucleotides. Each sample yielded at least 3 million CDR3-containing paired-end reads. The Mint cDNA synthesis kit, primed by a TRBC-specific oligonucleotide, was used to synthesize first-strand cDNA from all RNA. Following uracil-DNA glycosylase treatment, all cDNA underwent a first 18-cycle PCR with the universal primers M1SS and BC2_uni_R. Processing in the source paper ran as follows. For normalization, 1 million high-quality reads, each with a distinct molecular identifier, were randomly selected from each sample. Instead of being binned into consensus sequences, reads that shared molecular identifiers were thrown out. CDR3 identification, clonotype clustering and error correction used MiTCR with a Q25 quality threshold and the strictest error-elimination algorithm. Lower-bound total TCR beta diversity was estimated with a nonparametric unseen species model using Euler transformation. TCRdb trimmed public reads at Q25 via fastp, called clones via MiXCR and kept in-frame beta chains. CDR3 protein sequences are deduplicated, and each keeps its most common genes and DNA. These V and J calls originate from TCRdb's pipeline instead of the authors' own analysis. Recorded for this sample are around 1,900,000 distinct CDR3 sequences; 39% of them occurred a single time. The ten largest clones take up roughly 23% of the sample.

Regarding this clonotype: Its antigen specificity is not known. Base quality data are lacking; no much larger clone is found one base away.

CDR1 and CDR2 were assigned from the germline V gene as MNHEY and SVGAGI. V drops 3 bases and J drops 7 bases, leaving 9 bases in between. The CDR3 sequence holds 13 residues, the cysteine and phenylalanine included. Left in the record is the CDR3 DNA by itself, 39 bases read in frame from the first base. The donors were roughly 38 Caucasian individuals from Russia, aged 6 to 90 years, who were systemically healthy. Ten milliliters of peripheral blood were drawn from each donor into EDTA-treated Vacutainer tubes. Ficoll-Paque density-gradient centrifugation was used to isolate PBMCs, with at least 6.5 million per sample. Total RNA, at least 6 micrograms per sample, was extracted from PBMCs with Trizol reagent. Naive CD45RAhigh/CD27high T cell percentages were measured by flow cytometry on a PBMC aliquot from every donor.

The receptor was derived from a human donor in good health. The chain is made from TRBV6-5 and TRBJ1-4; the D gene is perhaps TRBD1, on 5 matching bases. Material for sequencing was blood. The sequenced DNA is TGTGCCAGCAGTTATATGGGGACTGAAAAACTGTTTTTT. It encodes CASSYMGTEKLFF.